Following are 9 T cell receptor beta chains from one sample sequenced in a study of T cell repertoires in cytomegalovirus infection. Each CDR3 protein is one row after TCRdb ran MiXCR on the reads. The sample yields around 320,000 distinct CDR3 sequences, around a tenth seen once. Sequenced sample: PBMCs. The source of these receptors is a human donor in good health (CMV status not recorded). Some clones in this sample may be carry-over from other donors' samples.

The table lists this clonotype with a few counts. This sequence joins TRBV7-9 and TRBJ1-2, with TRBD1 matching over 7 bases. J gave up 4 bases and V 5 bases, and 4 bases lay outside the gene matches. This CDR3 has 13 amino acids. Per the germline V gene, CDR1 is SEHNR and CDR2 is FQNEAQ (reference sequence). CDR3 DNA: TGTGCCAGCAGCGACAGGGCGACCTATGGCTACACCTTC. Translating gives CASSDRATYGYTF.

This clonotype was seen many times. DNA for the CDR3: TGTGCCAGCAGCCAACAGGGGGCCTCCTATAATTCACCCCTCCACTTT. It encodes CASSQQGASYNSPLHF. The chain has TRBV3-1 and TRBJ1-6, with 8 bases fitting TRBD1. Germline V gene data show CDR1 as LGHDT and CDR2 as YNNKEL (reference sequence). The CDR3 length is 16 residues. The J segment lost 0 bases and the V segment lost 2 bases, leaving 0 bases of the junction unmatched.

This clonotype was observed a handful of times. The chain carries TRBV12-3 or TRBV12-4 and TRBJ2-7; 9 nucleotides agree with TRBD2. The CDR3 is made up of 15 amino acids. V was pared by 3 bases and J by 2 bases, with 5 bases of the junction left unmatched. The CDR3 sequence: CASSLTAGGPYEQYF. The CDR3 nucleotides are TGTGCCAGCAGTTTGACTGCGGGAGGGCCCTACGAGCAGTACTTC.

This clonotype was observed many times. The rearrangement links TRBV7-2 to TRBJ2-3, with D perhaps TRBD1 (6 bases). The length of the CDR3 is 15 residues. The germline V gene encodes CDR1 SGHTA and CDR2 FQGNSA. V was shortened by 5 bases and J by 0 bases, with 12 bases between the two germline ends. This CDR3 is CASSRGQISTDTQYF. The CDR3 DNA is TGTGCCAGCAGCCGTGGACAGATTAGCACAGATACGCAGTATTTT. The full variable domain, its missing parts supplied by reference TRBV7-2 and TRBJ2-3, is GAGVSQSPSNKVTEKGKDVELRCDPISGHTALYWYRQSLGQGLEFLIYFQGNSAPDKSGLPSDRFSAERTGGSVSTLTIQRTQQEDSAVYLCASSRGQISTDTQYFGPGTRLTVL.

This clonotype has a count of ten or more. The chain is built from TRBV7-3 and TRBJ2-3; 8 bases align to TRBD2. V dropped 0 bases and J dropped 3; count of bases not matched to a gene: 2. This CDR3 has 15 residues. Germline V gene lookup returns CDR1 SGHTA and CDR2 FQGTGA. Here the CDR3 reads CASSLTGLVTDTQYF. CDR3 DNA sequence: TGTGCCAGCAGCTTAACGGGACTAGTGACAGATACGCAGTATTTT.

This rearrangement joins TRBV18 to TRBJ2-1; D unclear. Trimming cost V 2 bases and J 7 bases, with 6 bases left between them. From germline, CDR1 is KGHSH and CDR2 LQKENI. The CDR3 contains 12 residues. The CDR3 bases are TGTGCCAGCTCACCATTGACAAATGAGCAGTTCTTC. Its protein is CASSPLTNEQFF.

This clonotype has more than one count but fewer than ten. The chain is built from TRBV7-2 and TRBJ2-1, with TRBD2 matching over 13 bases. After removal of 4 bases from V and 3 bases from J, the junction contained 21 bases not matched to a gene. From germline, CDR1 is SGHTA and CDR2 FQGNSA. The CDR3 is 22 amino acids. CDR3 sequence (DNA): TGTGCCAGCAGCTCCCCGGGACTAGCGGGAAGGCATCCCCACGGACACTACAATGAGCAGTTCTTC. It codes for CASSSPGLAGRHPHGHYNEQFF.

This clonotype occurred many times. The gene calls are TRBV4-2 and TRBJ2-1, with 9 bases fitting TRBD2. Germline trimming cut 7 bases from V and 1 base from J; bases unmatched to any gene: 11. The germline V gene encodes CDR1 LGHNA and CDR2 YNFKEQ. The CDR3 length is 17 residues. The CDR3 loop is CASTRVGRGGSYNEQFF. For the CDR3, the DNA is TGTGCCAGCACCCGGGTAGGGCGGGGGGGTTCCTACAATGAGCAGTTCTTC.

Only a few counts were recorded for this clonotype. This chain connects TRBV7-8 to TRBJ2-1; 7 bases fit TRBD2. The CDR3 spans 17 residues. Unmatched junction bases numbered 10, after V lost 5 bases and J lost 0 bases. CDR1 and CDR2 from the germline V gene are SGHVS and FQNEAQ. The CDR3 spells CASSPPAGPSSYNEQFF. CDR3 coding DNA: TGTGCCAGCAGCCCCCCAGCGGGACCCAGCTCCTACAATGAGCAGTTCTTC.